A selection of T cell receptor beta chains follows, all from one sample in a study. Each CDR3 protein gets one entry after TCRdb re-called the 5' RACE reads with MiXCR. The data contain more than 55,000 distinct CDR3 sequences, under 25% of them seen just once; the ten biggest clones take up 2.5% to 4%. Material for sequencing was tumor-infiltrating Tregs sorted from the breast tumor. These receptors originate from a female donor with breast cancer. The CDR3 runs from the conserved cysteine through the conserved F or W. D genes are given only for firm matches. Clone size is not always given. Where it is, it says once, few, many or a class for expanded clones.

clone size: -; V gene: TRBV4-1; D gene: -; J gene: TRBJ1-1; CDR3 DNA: TGCGCCAGCAGCCAAGAGCGGCGGGGCGGGAGTACTGAAGCTTTCTTT; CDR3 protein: CASSQERRGGSTEAFF
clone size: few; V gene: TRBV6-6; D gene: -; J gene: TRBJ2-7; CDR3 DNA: TGTGCCAGCCAGGGGGGGTTCGAACAGTACTTC; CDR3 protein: CASQGGFEQYF
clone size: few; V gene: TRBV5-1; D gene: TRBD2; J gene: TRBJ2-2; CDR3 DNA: TGCGCCACCACTTGGGGTGCGGGGGCCGGGGAGCTGTTTTTT; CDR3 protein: CATTWGAGAGELFF
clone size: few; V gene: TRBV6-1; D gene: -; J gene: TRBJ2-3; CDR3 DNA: TGTGCCAGCAGGACAACCGGGGGCGGCGCAGATACGCAGTATTTT; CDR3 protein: CASRTTGGGADTQYF
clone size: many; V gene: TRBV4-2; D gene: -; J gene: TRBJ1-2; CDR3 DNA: TGTGCCAGCAGCCACCCCGACAGAAAGTATGGCTACACCTTC; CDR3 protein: CASSHPDRKYGYTF
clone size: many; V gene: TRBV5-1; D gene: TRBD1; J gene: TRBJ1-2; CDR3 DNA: TGCGCCAGCAGCTCCGACAGGGGGCAAGACTATGGCTACACCTTC; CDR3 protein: CASSSDRGQDYGYTF
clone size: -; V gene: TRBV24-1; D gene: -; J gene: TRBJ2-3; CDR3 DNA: TGTGCCACCAGTGACCAGGGTAAAGATACGCAGTATTTT; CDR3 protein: CATSDQGKDTQYF
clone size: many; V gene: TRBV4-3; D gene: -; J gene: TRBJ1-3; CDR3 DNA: TGCGCCAGCAGCCAAGAACTCTCTGGAAACACCATATATTTT; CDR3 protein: CASSQELSGNTIYF
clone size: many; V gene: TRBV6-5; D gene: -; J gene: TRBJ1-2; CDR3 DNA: TGTGCCAGCAGGCCGGACAACAACTATGGCTACACCTTC; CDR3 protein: CASRPDNNYGYTF
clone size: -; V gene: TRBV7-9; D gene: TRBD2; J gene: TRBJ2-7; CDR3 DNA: TGTGCCAGCAGCCCCGGGACTAGCGTGTCGTCGCAGTACTTC; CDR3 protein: CASSPGTSVSSQYF
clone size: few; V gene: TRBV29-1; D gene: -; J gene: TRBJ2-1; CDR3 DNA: TGCAGCGTTGAATGGGGACGGAGCACCAATGAGCAGTTCTTC; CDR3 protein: CSVEWGRSTNEQFF
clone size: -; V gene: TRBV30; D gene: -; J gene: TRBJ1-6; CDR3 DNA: TGTGCCTGGAGTGCATTAACAGGGATTAATTCACCCCTCCACTTT; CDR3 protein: CAWSALTGINSPLHF
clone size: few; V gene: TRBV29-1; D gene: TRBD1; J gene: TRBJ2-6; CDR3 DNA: TGCAGCGTTGAAGGGGGCAGGGGACAGGGGGCGCAGGCTGGGGCCAACGTCCTGACTTTC; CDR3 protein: CSVEGGRGQGAQAGANVLTF
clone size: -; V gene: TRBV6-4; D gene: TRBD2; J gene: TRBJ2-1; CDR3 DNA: TGTGCCAGCAGTGACGGGACTAGCGGGGCTAATAAGCAGTTCTTC; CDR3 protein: CASSDGTSGANKQFF
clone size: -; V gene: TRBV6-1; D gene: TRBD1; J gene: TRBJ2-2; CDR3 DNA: TGTGCCAGCAACTGGGACAGGGGAACGGGCGGGGAGCTGTTTTTT; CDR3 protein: CASNWDRGTGGELFF
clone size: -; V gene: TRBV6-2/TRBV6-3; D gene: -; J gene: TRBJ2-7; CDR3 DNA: TGTGCCAGCAGGTGGGACACAACATCATACGAGCAGTACTTC; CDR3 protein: CASRWDTTSYEQYF
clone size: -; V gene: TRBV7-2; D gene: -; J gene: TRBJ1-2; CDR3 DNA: TGTGCCAGCGGCTTAGGCTGGGGGGAGGGCTACACCTTC; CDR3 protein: CASGLGWGEGYTF
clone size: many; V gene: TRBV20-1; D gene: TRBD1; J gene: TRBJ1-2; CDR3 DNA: TGCAGTGCTGACCGACAGGGGGATGGCTACACCTTC; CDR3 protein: CSADRQGDGYTF
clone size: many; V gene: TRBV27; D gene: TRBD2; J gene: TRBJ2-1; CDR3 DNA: TGTGCCAGCAGCTTAGCGGGGAGAGACTACAATGAGCAGTTCTTC; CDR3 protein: CASSLAGRDYNEQFF
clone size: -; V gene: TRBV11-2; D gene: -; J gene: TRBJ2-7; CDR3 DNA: TGTGCCAGCAGCTTAAGTAAGGGGGAGTACTACGAGCAGTACTTC; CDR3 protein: CASSLSKGEYYEQYF
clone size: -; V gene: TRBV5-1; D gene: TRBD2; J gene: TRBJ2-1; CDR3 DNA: TGCGCCAGCACCCCTCAGGGCGGGAGTACTTATGAGCAGTTCTTC; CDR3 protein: CASTPQGGSTYEQFF
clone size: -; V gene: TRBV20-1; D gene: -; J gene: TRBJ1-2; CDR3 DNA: TGCAATGCTAGAGGCTCCTATGGCTACACCTTC; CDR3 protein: CNARGSYGYTF
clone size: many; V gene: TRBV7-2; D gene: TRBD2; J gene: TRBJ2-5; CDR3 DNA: TGTGCCAGCAGCTTATCACTAGCGTTTTGGGAGACCCAGTACTTC; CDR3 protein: CASSLSLAFWETQYF
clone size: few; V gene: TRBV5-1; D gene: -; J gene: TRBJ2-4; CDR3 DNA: TGCGCCAGCAGCTTGGGCCAGACTGTGGGTAACATTCAGTACTTC; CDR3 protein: CASSLGQTVGNIQYF
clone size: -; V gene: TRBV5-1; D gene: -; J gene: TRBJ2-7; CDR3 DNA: TGCGCCAGCAGCTTGGAGGAGTCGCCACTAACCTACGAGCAGTACTTC; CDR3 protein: CASSLEESPLTYEQYF
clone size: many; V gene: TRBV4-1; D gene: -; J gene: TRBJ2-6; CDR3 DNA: TGCGCCAGCAGCCAAGGGGAGGCCTTCTCTGGGGCCAACGTCCTGACTTTC; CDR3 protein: CASSQGEAFSGANVLTF
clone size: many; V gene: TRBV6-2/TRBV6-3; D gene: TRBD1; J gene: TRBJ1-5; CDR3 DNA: TGTGCCAGCAGGGACCCGGGACAGGCTCAGCCCCAGCATTTT; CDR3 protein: CASRDPGQAQPQHF
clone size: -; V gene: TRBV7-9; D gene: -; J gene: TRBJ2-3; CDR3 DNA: TGTGCCAGCAGCTTTTGGCGGCGGTCAGATACGCAGTATTTT; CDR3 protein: CASSFWRRSDTQYF
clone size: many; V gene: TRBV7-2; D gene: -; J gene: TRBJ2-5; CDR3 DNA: TGTGCCAGCAGCTGGGTCAGGGGGGTCCAAGAGACCCAGTACTTC; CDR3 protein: CASSWVRGVQETQYF
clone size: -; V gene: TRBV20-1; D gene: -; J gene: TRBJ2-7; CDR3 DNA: TGCAGTGCTCCGAAGGGGGGATCAAGGGGCTACGAGCAGTACTTC; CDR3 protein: CSAPKGGSRGYEQYF
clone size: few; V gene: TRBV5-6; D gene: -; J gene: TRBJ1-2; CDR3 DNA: TGTGCCAGCAGCTCTGACGGCGGGTGGGGCTACACCTTC; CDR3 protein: CASSSDGGWGYTF
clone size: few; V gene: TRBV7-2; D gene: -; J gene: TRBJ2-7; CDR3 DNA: TGTGCCAGCAGCTACCAGGGGATCGGCGAGCAGTACTTC; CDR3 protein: CASSYQGIGEQYF
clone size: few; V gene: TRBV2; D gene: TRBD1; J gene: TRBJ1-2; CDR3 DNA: TGTGCCAGGGGGACAGGGGGCGGCTATGGCTACACCTTC; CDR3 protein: CARGTGGGYGYTF
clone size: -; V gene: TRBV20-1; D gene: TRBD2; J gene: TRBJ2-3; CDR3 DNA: TGCAGTGCTTTAAGCGGGGCCCGCACAGATACGCAGTATTTT; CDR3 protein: CSALSGARTDTQYF
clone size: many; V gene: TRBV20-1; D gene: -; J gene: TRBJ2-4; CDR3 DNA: TGCAGTGCTAGAGATCAGAGTTGGAACATTCAGTACTTC; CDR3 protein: CSARDQSWNIQYF
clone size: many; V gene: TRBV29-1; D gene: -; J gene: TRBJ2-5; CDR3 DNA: TGCAGCGTGTGGCCTGTACAGGGAGAAGAGACCCAGTACTTC; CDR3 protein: CSVWPVQGEETQYF
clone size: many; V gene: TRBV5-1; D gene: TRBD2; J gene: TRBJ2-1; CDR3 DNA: TGCGCCAGCTCCGAGGGACGGGAGGGCAATGAGCAGTTCTTC; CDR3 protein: CASSEGREGNEQFF
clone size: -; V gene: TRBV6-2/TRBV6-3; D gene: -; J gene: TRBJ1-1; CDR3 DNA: TGTGCCAGCAACCCGGACAGCTTCACTGAAGCTTTCTTT; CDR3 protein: CASNPDSFTEAFF
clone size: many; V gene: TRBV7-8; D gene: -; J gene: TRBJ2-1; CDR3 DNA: TGTGCCAGCAGCCAACATCAGGGTGAGCAGTTCTTC; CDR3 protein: CASSQHQGEQFF
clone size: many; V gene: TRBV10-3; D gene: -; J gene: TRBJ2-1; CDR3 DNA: TGTGCCATGAGCGACGGGATTGGGTACAATGAGCAGTTCTTC; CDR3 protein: CAMSDGIGYNEQFF